This T cell receptor beta chain was sequenced in a study of metastatic and nonmetastatic thyroid tumors. About the study: For malignant and benign thyroid patients, tumor or nodule tissue and blood were the sources whose repertoires were compared. Study outcomes and limitations: The reported finding was significantly higher TCR beta diversity in malignant thyroid tumors relative to benign nodules, in blood and tumor.

The ends were cut back, 4 bases at V and 4 bases at J, with 15 bases in the middle. This CDR3 comprises 15 residues. CDR1 is LGHDT and CDR2 is YNNKEL in the germline V gene (reference sequence). This clone was seen at least ten times. Its cognate antigen is unknown. Patients had received no treatment of any kind before thyroid surgery. In the study's own analysis: The study built a papillary thyroid cancer distant-metastasis classifier from CDR3 differences across clinicopathological groups. TCRdb re-called clones from the PCR reads using MiXCR. TCRdb, not the original authors, processed these V and J calls. Of 20,000 to 25,000 clones listed, approximately 10% are singletons.

The chain uses TRBV3-1 and TRBJ2-3; no firm D call. The source is a female donor with papillary thyroid cancer or a benign thyroid nodule (not recorded which). Some clones in this sample may be carry-over from other donors' samples. The material sequenced was blood. CDR3 in amino acids: CASSLGLAMADTQYF. The CDR3 DNA is TGTGCCAGCAGCCTGGGTCTGGCCATGGCAGATACGCAGTATTTT.